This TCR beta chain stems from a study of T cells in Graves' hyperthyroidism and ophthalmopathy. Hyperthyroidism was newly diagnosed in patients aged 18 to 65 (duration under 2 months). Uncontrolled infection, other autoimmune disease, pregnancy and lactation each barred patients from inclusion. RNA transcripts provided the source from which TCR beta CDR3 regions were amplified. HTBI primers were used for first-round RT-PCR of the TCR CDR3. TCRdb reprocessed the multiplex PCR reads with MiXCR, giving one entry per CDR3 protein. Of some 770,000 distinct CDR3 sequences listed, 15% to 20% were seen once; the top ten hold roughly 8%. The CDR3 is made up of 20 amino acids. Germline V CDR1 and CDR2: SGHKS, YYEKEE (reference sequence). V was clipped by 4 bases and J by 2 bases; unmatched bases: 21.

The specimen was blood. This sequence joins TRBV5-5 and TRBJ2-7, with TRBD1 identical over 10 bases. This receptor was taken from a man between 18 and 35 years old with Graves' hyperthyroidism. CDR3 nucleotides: TGTGCCAGCAGCCTAGACAGGGGGCGCTTCGCTAGCGGGTTCACCTACGAGCAGTACTTC. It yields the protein CASSLDRGRFASGFTYEQYF.